Presented here are 16 T cell receptor beta chains from one specimen sequenced in a study of T cell responses to AZD1222 COVID-19 vaccine. Method: immunoSEQ multiplex PCR; TCRdb's copy keeps in-frame clones and lacks some. Here the sample spans about 66,000 clones, 79% being singletons. Sample: peripheral blood, taken on day 0 of MenACWY control vaccination. The receptors come from an adult in good health.

The chain joins TRBV6-5 to TRBJ1-1, with D unclear. Germline CDR1 is MNHEY and CDR2 is SVGAGI. V lost 2 bases and J 4 bases, leaving 8 bases between the germline ends. The CDR3 totals 13 residues. The CDR3 coding sequence is TGTGCCAGCAGTTACGAATGGGGCACTGAAGCTTTCTTT. Protein product: CASSYEWGTEAFF.

This CDR3 reads CASSPQVGLGEQYF. CDR3 in DNA: TGTGCCAGCAGCCCTCAGGTAGGGTTAGGTGAGCAGTACTTC. The chain links TRBV5-6 to TRBJ2-7; no clear D gene. Germline V CDR1 and CDR2: SGHDT, YYEEEE. V was trimmed by 4 bases and J by 7 bases, leaving 18 bases between them. The CDR3 runs 14 residues.

The genes are TRBV29-1 and TRBJ1-1; D gene uncertain. The germline gives CDR1 SQVTM, CDR2 ANQGSEA. The germline V and J ends were trimmed by 2 bases and 5 bases, with 12 bases remaining between them. The CDR3 is 13 amino acids. The CDR3 loop reads CSVERASGTEAFF. The CDR3 DNA reads as TGCAGCGTTGAACGGGCCTCTGGGACTGAAGCTTTCTTT.

The chain recombines TRBV19 with TRBJ2-1; 9 positions match TRBD2. Per germline, CDR1 LNHDA and CDR2 SQIVND (reference sequence). With 5 bases clipped from V and 4 bases from J, the junction kept 6 bases outside the gene matches. The CDR3 sequence is 15 residues long. CDR3: CASSQRLAEYNEQFF. CDR3 sequence (DNA): TGTGCCAGTAGTCAGCGACTAGCGGAGTACAATGAGCAGTTCTTC.

This clone has only a few counts. The rearrangement joins TRBV9 to TRBJ1-2; weak D call: TRBD1 (6 bases). Germline V gene lookup returns CDR1 SGDLS and CDR2 YYNGEE. V was pared by 4 bases and J by 10 bases, with 14 bases between. CDR3 length: 12 residues. CDR3 in DNA: TGTGCCAGCAGCCAACAGGGCTGGCACTACACCTTC. Amino acids: CASSQQGWHYTF.

This chain connects TRBV10-3 to TRBJ2-1; 12 bases fit TRBD2. CDR1 and CDR2 (germline): ENHRY, SYGVKD. The length of the CDR3 is 12 residues. Trimming cost V 8 bases and J 7 bases; bases outside gene matches: 0. The CDR3 protein is CAIGTSGNEQFF. CDR3 nucleotide sequence: TGTGCCATCGGGACTAGCGGGAATGAGCAGTTCTTC.

The chain has TRBV4-1 and TRBJ1-5; 7 bases line up with TRBD1. Losses at the gene ends were 0 bases for V and 9 bases for J; bases not matched to a gene: 11. The length of the CDR3 is 16 residues. Germline V gene sequence: CDR1 MGHRA, CDR2 YSYEKL. CDR3 in amino acids: CASSQELGRGSWPQHF. CDR3 DNA: TGCGCCAGCAGCCAAGAACTGGGCAGGGGGAGTTGGCCCCAGCATTTT.

Regarding this clone: At one end, the junction sequence differs from germline, possibly due to a read error. The rearrangement joins TRBV11-2 to TRBJ2-7; TRBD2 matches 7 bases. Germline V lookup: CDR1 SGHAT, CDR2 FQNNGV. This CDR3 comprises 13 residues. The CDR3 region is CASSLFPLAEEDF. Written as DNA, the CDR3 is TGTGCCAGCAGCCTTTTCCCCCTAGCGGAGGAAGACTTC.

The chain joins TRBV4-2 to TRBJ2-5, with a possible D match to TRBD1 (5 bases). CDR1 is LGHNA, CDR2 YNFKEQ, per germline. The V end lost 0 bases, the J end lost 5 bases, and 13 bases lay between the germline ends. The CDR3 is 15 amino acids. The CDR3 sequence is CASSQDPRVWETQYF. The CDR3 bases are TGTGCCAGCAGCCAAGATCCCAGGGTCTGGGAGACCCAGTACTTC.

This clone was seen at least ten times. This chain connects TRBV7-9 to TRBJ2-2; D gene ambiguous. CDR3 size: 14 residues. V was pared by 1 base and J by 8 bases, with 11 bases between. Per germline, CDR1 SEHNR and CDR2 FQNEAQ (reference sequence). The CDR3 DNA is TGTGCCAGCAGCTTAGGCACAACGAAGGGGGAGCTGTTTTTT. Its translation: CASSLGTTKGELFF. The full variable domain, its missing parts supplied by reference TRBV7-9 and TRBJ2-2, is DTGVSQNPRHKITKRGQNVTFRCDPISEHNRLYWYRQTLGQGPEFLTYFQNEAQLEKSRLLSDRFSAERPKGSFSTLEIQRTEQGDSAMYLCASSLGTTKGELFFGEGSRLTVL.

This clone has a handful of counts. This chain uses TRBV5-1 with TRBJ1-1; D gene uncertain. Germline V gene lookup returns CDR1 SGHRS and CDR2 YFSETQ. The CDR3 length is 16 residues. V was clipped by 0 bases and J by 1 base, with 13 bases between them. The CDR3 DNA reads as TGCGCCAGCAGCTTGGGAGTGCGGGGTACGAACACTGAAGCTTTCTTT. Translated, it gives CASSLGVRGTNTEAFF.

The chain has TRBV20-1 and TRBJ1-1, with 7 bases matching TRBD1. Germline CDR1 reads DFQATT; CDR2 reads SNEGSKA (reference sequence). CDR3 size: 12 residues. Germline trimming cut 3 bases from V and 4 bases from J; bases unmatched to any gene: 2. The CDR3 DNA follows: TGCAGTGCTAGTGACAGGGCCACTGAAGCTTTCTTT. Translation: CSASDRATEAFF.

Points on this clone: One end of the junction fails to match germline, which may point to a read error. V usage is TRBV7-7 and J usage is TRBJ2-5; 15 nucleotides match TRBD2. The germline V gene has CDR1 SSHAT and CDR2 FNYEAQ (reference sequence). This CDR3 has 16 residues. CDR3 protein: CASSPGLAGGRETQYF. The CDR3 DNA sequence: TGTGCTAGCAGCCCGGGACTAGCGGGGGGCCGGGAGACCCAGTACTTC.

This sequence joins TRBV5-6 and TRBJ2-3; D gene unclear. The V end lost 1 base, the J end lost 5 bases, and 8 bases lay between the germline ends. Germline CDR1 reads SGHDT; CDR2 reads YYEEEE. This CDR3 has 13 residues. CDR3 in DNA: TGTGCCAGCAGCTTGCGACCCAGAGATACGCAGTATTTT. It specifies CASSLRPRDTQYF.

The chain links TRBV6-5 to TRBJ1-4; 7 bases map to TRBD1. The CDR3 length is 14 residues. Germline-derived CDR1 and CDR2 are MNHEY and SVGAGI. J was trimmed by 8 bases and V by 6 bases; bases with no gene match: 9. The CDR3 reads CASSGGTEREKLFF. DNA for the CDR3: TGTGCCAGCAGCGGGGGGACAGAGAGAGAAAAACTGTTTTTT.

The chain employs TRBV6-6 and TRBJ1-3, with D possibly being TRBD1 (6 bases). With 6 bases removed from V and 2 bases from J, the gap between germline ends came to 11 bases. The germline V gene has CDR1 MNHNY and CDR2 SVGAGI (reference sequence). The CDR3 covers 14 residues. The chain's CDR3 is CASSERGAGNTIYF. The DNA of the CDR3 is TGTGCCAGCAGCGAGAGGGGGGCTGGAAACACCATATATTTT.